The rows below give T cell receptor beta chains drawn from one sample of a study of blood T cell repertoires in COVID-19. The protocol was immunoSEQ multiplex PCR, while the TCRdb copy is restricted to in-frame clones and leaves out a portion. The sample shows hundreds of thousands of clones, 88% of them seen only once. The source material was PBMCs or T cells enriched from blood (not recorded which). The receptors come from an older woman in a cohort exposed to, infected with or recovered from COVID-19 (not recorded which). CDR3s include the opening cysteine and the closing phenylalanine or tryptophan. Fields, in order: V gene, J gene, CDR3 protein.

>TRBV6-2/TRBV6-3|TRBJ2-7
CASSYSGGRKNEQYF
>TRBV18|TRBJ2-7
CASSPPTVSSYEQYF
>TRBV4-3|TRBJ1-4
CASSQHRGTNEKLFF
>TRBV7-2|TRBJ2-7
CASSSGQTYEQYF
>TRBV3-1/TRBV3-2|TRBJ1-5
CASSLTGTNNQPQHF
>TRBV6-5|TRBJ1-1
CASSRGDRTNEAFF
>TRBV7-2|TRBJ2-7
CASSLRPWAGGSYEQYF
>TRBV30|TRBJ2-3
CAWSNGAGGRADTQYF
>TRBV9|TRBJ2-7
CASSVSRDSYEQYF
>TRBV5-1|TRBJ1-1
CASSFQGAENTEAFF
>TRBV15|TRBJ1-1
CATSRPFWTGNTEAFF
>TRBV7-8|TRBJ2-7
CASSRLAGENYEQYF
>TRBV7-9|TRBJ1-2
CASSLGGTQDASGYTF
>TRBV30|TRBJ2-3
CAWTRAGGGTDTQYF
>TRBV28|TRBJ1-5
CASSLYRENQPQHF
>TRBV18|TRBJ2-7
CASSPPLLAGSYEQYF
>TRBV6-5|TRBJ1-5
CASSSRVNQPQHF
>TRBV19|TRBJ2-3
CASSIISGSTDTQYF
>TRBV7-2|TRBJ2-7
CASSLGQGSSEQYF
>TRBV7-3|TRBJ2-2
CASSPYSTGELFF
>TRBV2|TRBJ1-2
CASRHRDSYGYTF
>TRBV5-6|TRBJ2-5
CASSLGLSGETQYF
>TRBV5-5|TRBJ1-1
CASSLSSLNTEAFF
>TRBV3-1/TRBV3-2|TRBJ2-5
CASRRTSGEETQYF
>TRBV6-5|TRBJ2-2
CASGRTVTGTGELFF
>TRBV24-1|TRBJ2-5
CATSDWGLAGVGQETQYF
>TRBV7-9|TRBJ2-7
CASRPTSGRREQYF
>TRBV5-6|TRBJ2-1
CASSRLLNEQFF
>TRBV7-7|TRBJ2-1
CASSPGLSSGTGEQFF
>TRBV30|TRBJ2-1
CAWSVRGSFSYNEQFF
>TRBV30|TRBJ1-2
CAWSAIRVPGYTF
>TRBV7-9|TRBJ1-4
CASSTRGAGEKLFF
>TRBV2|TRBJ2-7
CASRPRTSGIDEQYF
>TRBV27|TRBJ2-1
CASSLGLFSRGNEQFF
>TRBV30|TRBJ2-3
CAWSVGRGWDTQYF
>TRBV3-1/TRBV3-2|TRBJ1-2
CASSQDPGEHGYTF
>TRBV10-3|TRBJ2-6
CAISQISGANVLTF
>TRBV5-3|TRBJ2-5
CARSNRDRKETQYF
>TRBV5-5|TRBJ2-1
CASRHDTGTGTYNEQFF
>TRBV27|TRBJ2-1
CASSLWGPAEVSFF
>TRBV27|TRBJ2-2
CATLQAAGGTGNTGELFF
>TRBV4-1|TRBJ2-2
CASSQVVAGLNTGELFF
>TRBV7-2|TRBJ2-1
CASSQQGNYNEQFF
>TRBV6-6|TRBJ2-1
CASSPRLASEQFF
>TRBV7-3|TRBJ1-1
CASSLFGEGRGYGTEAFF
>TRBV7-6|TRBJ2-1
CASTPGGSGRIGGSWQFF
>TRBV3-1/TRBV3-2|TRBJ2-3
CASSLGLGPHHTQYF
>TRBV12-3/TRBV12-4|TRBJ1-2
CASTAGRGGYTF
>TRBV6-4|TRBJ2-7
CASSTAGSKYF
>TRBV3-1/TRBV3-2|TRBJ2-3
CASSQVAGLSTDTQYF
>TRBV7-8|TRBJ2-7
CASRPRRQGLDSYEQYF
>TRBV6-1|TRBJ2-7
CASSEHLWGGRNEQYF
>TRBV5-1|TRBJ2-5
CASSLMVAGMRETQYF
>TRBV18|TRBJ1-2
CASSMGGVNYGYTF
>TRBV20-1|TRBJ2-7
CSASRSGRGNYEQYF
>TRBV28|TRBJ2-1
CASSRATGEGNEQFF
>TRBV7-6|TRBJ1-5
CASSLDSVNQPQHF